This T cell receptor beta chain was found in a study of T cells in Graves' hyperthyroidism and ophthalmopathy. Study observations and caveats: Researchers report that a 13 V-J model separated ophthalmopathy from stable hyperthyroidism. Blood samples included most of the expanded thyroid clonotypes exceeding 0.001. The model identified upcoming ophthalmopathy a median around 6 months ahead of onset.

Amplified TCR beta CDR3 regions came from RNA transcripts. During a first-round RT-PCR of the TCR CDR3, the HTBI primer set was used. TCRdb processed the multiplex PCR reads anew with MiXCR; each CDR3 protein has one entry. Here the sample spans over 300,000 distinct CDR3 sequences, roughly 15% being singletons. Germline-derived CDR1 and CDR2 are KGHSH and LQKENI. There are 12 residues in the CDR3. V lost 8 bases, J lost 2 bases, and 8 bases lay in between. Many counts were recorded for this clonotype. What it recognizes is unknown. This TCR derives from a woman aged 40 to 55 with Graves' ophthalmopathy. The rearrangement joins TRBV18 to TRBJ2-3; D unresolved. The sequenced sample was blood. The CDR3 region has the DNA TGTGCCAGCAGCCCAGACACAGATACGCAGTATTTT. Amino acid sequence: CASSPDTDTQYF.